A single sample gave rise to the 20 T cell receptor beta chains below, sequenced in a study of T and B cells in COVID-19 patients. TRB was amplified from about 250-500 ng of blood genomic DNA. BIOMED2 TRB-A/B primer pools were used in multiplex TRB PCR. One entry per CDR3 protein, called by TCRdb with MiXCR from the multiplex PCR reads. The repertoire holds around 20,000 distinct CDR3 sequences, approximately 28% seen once, with around 2.8% in the top ten. What was sequenced was blood. The receptors originated from a human donor who had recovered from COVID-19.

This clonotype was counted at least ten times. The chain couples TRBV29-1 to TRBJ1-2; D gene unclear. This CDR3 region has 16 residues. Germline V CDR1 and CDR2: SQVTM, ANQGSEA. V lost 3 bases to trimming and J lost 3 bases, with 20 bases between them. The CDR3 loop reads CSVDYSPSAGDYGYTF. The CDR3 nucleotides are TGCAGCGTTGACTATTCCCCAAGTGCAGGCGACTATGGCTACACCTTC.

By share, this clonotype ranks as medium-sized (0.01 to 0.1%). The V gene is TRBV29-1, the J gene TRBJ2-5; no definite D call. Trimming left V 1 base short and J 1 base short, with 4 bases between. Germline lookup yields CDR1 SQVTM and CDR2 ANQGSEA. The CDR3 sequence is 12 residues long. The CDR3 nucleotides are TGCAGCGTTGAAGGTTCCCAAGAGACCCAGTACTTC. This translates into CSVEGSQETQYF.

The V call is TRBV12-3 or TRBV12-4, the J call TRBJ2-1, with unresolved D. V was shortened by 3 bases and J by 10 bases, with 10 bases between the two germline ends. The CDR3 contains 12 residues. CDR3 sequence (DNA): TGTGCCAGCAGTTTGACCCAAGTAGAGCAGTTCTTC. It encodes CASSLTQVEQFF.

In this sample, this clonotype turned up a few times. The J gene is TRBJ2-2, the V gene TRBV24-1, with 7 bases identical to TRBD1. CDR3 length: 16 amino acids. Germline V gene sequence: CDR1 KGHDR, CDR2 SFDVKD. J was trimmed by 0 bases and V by 2 bases; bases with no gene match: 2. CDR3 sequence (DNA): TGTGCCACCAGTGATTGGACAGGCACGAACACCGGGGAGCTGTTTTTT. Translation gives CATSDWTGTNTGELFF.

The rearrangement links TRBV24-1 to TRBJ2-3; tentatively, D is TRBD1 or TRBD2 (5 bases each). Between the trimmed V and J ends, which lost 3 bases and 1 base, there was a span of 10 bases. This CDR3 spans 15 amino acids. The germline CDR1 and CDR2 sequences are KGHDR and SFDVKD. Here the CDR3 DNA reads TGTGCCACCAGTGATGGGGGTGATGGCACAGATACGCAGTATTTT. It translates to CATSDGGDGTDTQYF.

Relative to its sample, this clonotype is medium-sized. The gene calls are TRBV19 and TRBJ2-5, with 8 bases aligning to TRBD1. The junction had 7 bases not matched to a gene; V was cut back by 3 bases and J by 1 base. Germline lookup yields CDR1 LNHDA and CDR2 SQIVND (reference sequence). The CDR3 extends over 16 amino acids. Here the CDR3 reads CASSMRAGGGQETQYF. The CDR3 DNA sequence: TGTGCCAGTAGTATGAGGGCAGGGGGCGGCCAAGAGACCCAGTACTTC.

In its sample, this clonotype is medium-sized. CDR3 sequence (DNA): TGCAGCGTGAAGGGGACAGCCTACGAGCAGTACTTC. Protein sequence: CSVKGTAYEQYF. The chain uses TRBV29-1 and TRBJ2-7; 7 bases align to TRBD1. Germline V lookup: CDR1 SQVTM, CDR2 ANQGSEA. This CDR3 has 12 amino acids. V was clipped by 6 bases and J by 2 bases; unmatched bases: 4.

The chain recombines TRBV20-1 with TRBJ2-7; TRBD2 agrees at 8 bases. The germline V gene encodes CDR1 DFQATT and CDR2 SNEGSKA (reference sequence). The CDR3 runs to 15 residues. J was trimmed by 6 bases and V by 0 bases; bases with no gene match: 10. This CDR3 is CSARDLTGGDIEQYF. Here the CDR3 DNA reads TGCAGTGCTAGAGATCTGACGGGGGGGGATATCGAGCAGTACTTC.

The rearrangement links TRBV12-3 or TRBV12-4 to TRBJ1-4; D is ambiguous. V gave up 6 bases and J gave up 1 base, with 12 bases separating them. The CDR3 extends over 15 amino acids. The CDR3 spells CASRAQAETNEKLFF. The DNA for the CDR3 is TGTGCCAGCAGAGCTCAGGCGGAAACTAATGAAAAACTGTTTTTT.

The chain uses TRBV5-6 and TRBJ2-7; the D gene is possibly TRBD1 (6 bases). The ends were cut back, 4 bases at V and 2 bases at J, with 16 bases in the middle. CDR3 length: 15 residues. Looked up from germline, CDR1 is SGHDT and CDR2 is YYEEEE. CDR3 sequence reads: CASSPRTVAAYEQYF. The DNA for the CDR3 is TGTGCCAGCAGCCCCAGGACAGTGGCGGCCTACGAGCAGTACTTC.

CDR3 in amino acids: CAWSRSGGQPQHF. In DNA form, the CDR3 reads TGTGCCTGGAGTCGGTCGGGCGGTCAGCCCCAGCATTTT. The V call is TRBV30, the J call TRBJ1-5; D call uncertain. Between the trimmed V and J ends, which lost 2 bases and 6 bases, there was a span of 11 bases. Germline V gene data show CDR1 as GTSNPN and CDR2 as SVGIG (reference sequence). CDR3 length: 13 amino acids. Full variable domain (rest looked up from reference TRBV30 and TRBJ1-5): SQTIHQWPATLVQPVGSPLSLECTVEGTSNPNLYWYRQAAGRGLQLLFYSVGIGQISSEVPQNLSASRPQDRQFILSSKKLLLSDSGFYLCAWSRSGGQPQHFGDGTRLSIL.

This clonotype came up many times. This chain uses TRBV10-3 with TRBJ2-6; the D is unclear. The germline CDR1 and CDR2 sequences are ENHRY and SYGVKD. Trimming pared 3 bases from V and 0 bases from J, leaving 6 bases between. The CDR3 is 15 amino acids. The CDR3 here is CAISDANSGANVLTF. Written as DNA, the CDR3 is TGTGCCATCAGTGACGCCAACTCTGGGGCCAACGTCCTGACTTTC.

This clonotype was observed a few times. The chain is built from TRBV18 and TRBJ1-2, with D maybe TRBD1 (5 bases). The germline V gene has CDR1 KGHSH and CDR2 LQKENI. The CDR3 spans 14 residues. Trimming took 4 bases from V and 8 from J, leaving 17 bases between them. This CDR3 reads CASSHRDSQRGYTF. For the CDR3, the DNA is TGTGCCAGCTCACACCGGGACTCCCAACGAGGCTACACCTTC.

The CDR3 reads CASSRPPGGQNTGELFF. As DNA, the CDR3 is TGTGCCAGCAGTCGACCCCCAGGGGGGCAGAACACCGGGGAGCTGTTTTTT. The J gene is TRBJ2-2, the V gene TRBV6-6, with D perhaps matching TRBD1 (7 bases). V lost 5 bases and J 1 base, leaving 17 bases between the germline ends. Per the germline V gene, CDR1 is MNHNY and CDR2 is SVGAGI (reference sequence). The CDR3 covers 17 residues.

This chain joins TRBV21-1 and TRBJ2-7; the table calls TRBD1, which could not be checked here. TRBV21-1 is noted as a pseudogene. This CDR3 comprises 14 residues. Here the CDR3 reads CASSKGRVLHEQYF. Here the CDR3 DNA reads TGTGCCAGCAGCAAAGGCAGGGTTCTACACGAGCAGTACTTC.

This clonotype was recorded a few times. J is TRBJ2-5 and V is TRBV6-1; TRBD2 matches at 10 bases. The V gene's germline CDR1 is MNHNS and CDR2 SASEGT. With 5 bases clipped from V and 4 bases from J, the junction kept 7 bases outside the gene matches. The CDR3 sequence is 15 residues long. DNA of the CDR3: TGTGCCAGCAGTCTCTTAGCGGGGGGCCCAGAGACCCAGTACTTC. Protein sequence: CASSLLAGGPETQYF.

The V and J genes are TRBV27 and TRBJ1-5; tentative D call: TRBD1 (5 bases). The V gene's germline CDR1 is MNHEY and CDR2 SMNVEV (reference sequence). V lost 3 bases and J 2 bases, leaving 11 bases between the germline ends. The CDR3 has 15 residues. For the CDR3, the DNA is TGTGCCAGCAGTTTTGGGGGTCATGGCAATCAGCCCCAGCATTTT. Its protein is CASSFGGHGNQPQHF.

This chain links TRBV20-1 with TRBJ2-3, with D perhaps assigned TRBD1 or TRBD2 (5 bases each). This CDR3 has 15 amino acids. The V gene lost 3 bases and the J gene lost 0 bases, with 13 bases spanning the gap. CDR1 and CDR2 from the germline V gene are DFQATT and SNEGSKA (reference sequence). CDR3 bases: TGCAGTGCTAGGTGGGACGGAGCTAGCACAGATACGCAGTATTTT. Its translation: CSARWDGASTDTQYF.

This clonotype counts as medium-sized. The chain has TRBV19 and TRBJ2-5, with D possibly being TRBD2 (7 bases). The length of the CDR3 is 15 residues. Germline loops: CDR1 LNHDA, CDR2 SQIVND (reference sequence). V lost 2 bases and J 4 bases, leaving 14 bases between the germline ends. CDR3 residues: CASSITAGAGETQYF. In DNA form, the CDR3 reads TGTGCCAGTAGTATAACGGCGGGGGCAGGAGAGACCCAGTACTTC.

The J gene is TRBJ2-5, the V gene TRBV6-1; possibly TRBD1 for D (5 bases). The germline CDR1 and CDR2 sequences are MNHNS and SASEGT. This CDR3 is built from 13 residues. Trimming took 4 bases from V and 1 from J, leaving 7 bases between them. CDR3 coding DNA: TGTGCCAGCAGTGGGACACGCCAAGAGACCCAGTACTTC. Protein product: CASSGTRQETQYF.